This TCR beta chain was identified in a study of identical twins. General study findings and limits: A lower insertion count was a feature of abundant cord blood beta clonotypes, with no such feature in memory repertoires. One should note that invariant MAIT and iNKT cells could partly confound zero-insertion analyses. Conclusions relied on cross-sectional statistical analysis, not following the same donors.

As for this clonotype: Its antigen is still unknown.

The CDR3 covers 13 residues. Trimming removed 2 bases at V and 5 bases at J, with 9 bases between. With no exceptions, donors were healthy Caucasians. TCRdb ran MiXCR on the 5' RACE reads and lists one entry per CDR3 protein. The table has 500,000 to 700,000 distinct CDR3 sequences, about 7% seen once. This same sample was also part of a study on yellow fever vaccine responses in identical twins.

The sample comprised PBMCs. The TCR sequence derives from a woman aged 18-35 years in good health. This rearrangement joins TRBV12-3 or TRBV12-4 to TRBJ1-1; no reliable D call. The CDR3 DNA follows: TGTGCCAGCAGTTTAATTCCCCAGACTGAAGCTTTCTTT. Amino acids: CASSLIPQTEAFF.